One and the same sample provided the 15 T cell receptor beta chains below, sequenced in a study of blood T cell repertoires in COVID-19. Repertoires were generated with immunoSEQ multiplex PCR, while TCRdb's copy carries only in-frame clones and drops some. The table shows hundreds of thousands of clones, with around 84% occurring only once. The source material was PBMCs or T cells enriched from blood (not recorded which). The receptor source for this set is a man aged 35-49 years who had recovered from COVID-19.

The chain recombines TRBV6-4 with TRBJ1-1; the D gene is possibly TRBD1 (5 bases). V lost 0 bases and J 5 bases, leaving 16 bases between the germline ends. Germline V gene lookup returns CDR1 MRHNA and CDR2 SNTAGT. The CDR3 is made up of 16 amino acids. The CDR3 coding sequence is TGTGCCAGCAGTGACTCCGCGGGACTCCGGGGGACTGAAGCTTTCTTT. Residues: CASSDSAGLRGTEAFF.

This chain's CDR3 is CASTSAGNTEAFF. CDR3 nucleotides: TGTGCCAGCACCAGCGCGGGGAACACTGAAGCTTTCTTT. V and J are TRBV6-5 and TRBJ1-1; no clear D gene. V gave up 7 bases and J gave up 1 base, with 10 bases separating them. The CDR3 has 13 amino acids. Germline CDR1 and CDR2: MNHEY and SVGAGI.

The chain combines TRBV7-8 with TRBJ1-2; D gene unclear. Germline V gene lookup returns CDR1 SGHVS and CDR2 FQNEAQ. Trimming left V 5 bases short and J 2 bases short, with 12 bases between. This CDR3 has 14 amino acids. The CDR3 sequence: CASSTRRINYGYTF. CDR3 sequence (DNA): TGTGCCAGCAGCACACGCAGGATAAACTATGGCTACACCTTC.

The chain is built from TRBV5-6 and TRBJ1-4; 7 bases are a match to TRBD1. Germline CDR1 is SGHDT and CDR2 is YYEEEE. CDR3 length: 15 amino acids. Trimming removed 4 bases from V and 6 bases from J; junction bases left unmatched: 9. The CDR3, as DNA: TGTGCCAGCAGCCGGACGAAAACAGGGGATGAAAAACTGTTTTTT. This gives the protein CASSRTKTGDEKLFF.

V gene TRBV30 combines with J gene TRBJ2-5; 7 nucleotides align to TRBD1. CDR1 GTSNPN and CDR2 SVGIG come from the germline V gene (reference sequence). The CDR3 length is 14 residues. V gave up 1 base and J gave up 7 bases; unmatched junction bases: 9. This CDR3 reads CAWSEGTVGWTQYF. CDR3 DNA: TGTGCCTGGAGTGAAGGGACAGTGGGTTGGACCCAGTACTTC.

V and J are TRBV6-2 or TRBV6-3 and TRBJ2-3; D is possibly TRBD2 (6 bases). V was shortened by 4 bases and J by 4 bases, with 15 bases between the two germline ends. The CDR3 runs to 15 residues. Germline V gene lookup returns CDR1 MNHEY and CDR2 SVGEGT. CDR3 region: CASSSGDRRADTQYF. CDR3 coding DNA: TGTGCCAGCAGTTCCGGGGATCGGAGGGCAGATACGCAGTATTTT.

The V and J genes are TRBV21-1 and TRBJ1-3. TRBV21-1 is a documented pseudogene. This CDR3 is 19 amino acids long. The CDR3 DNA reads TGTGCCAGCAGCACTACTCTAAACGGGGGGCCCCACTCTGGAAACACCATATATTTT. This codes for CASSTTLNGGPHSGNTIYF.

The chain carries TRBV18 and TRBJ2-7; TRBD1 aligns across 8 bases. The CDR3 extends over 15 amino acids. The germline CDR1 and CDR2 sequences are KGHSH and LQKENI. The V and J ends lost 3 bases and 3 bases, in that order; junction bases with no gene match: 7. The CDR3 loop reads CASSPISGTGYEQYF. The CDR3 coding sequence is TGTGCCAGCTCACCGATATCCGGGACAGGCTACGAGCAGTACTTC.

This sequence joins TRBV6-1 and TRBJ2-1, with TRBD1 matching over 9 bases. The CDR3 has 19 amino acids. The V segment lost 1 base and the J segment 0 bases; nucleotides outside the gene matches: 10. Per germline, CDR1 MNHNS and CDR2 SASEGT. Here the CDR3 reads CASSEVMGQGMGSYNEQFF. The CDR3 DNA reads as TGTGCCAGCAGTGAAGTAATGGGACAGGGAATGGGCTCCTACAATGAGCAGTTCTTC.

This clone was recorded once. The chain recombines TRBV5-4 with TRBJ1-6; TRBD1 matches 8 bases. Per germline, CDR1 SGHNT and CDR2 YYREEE (reference sequence). Trimming at V came to 0 bases and at J to 9 bases, leaving 5 bases not matched to a gene. The CDR3 runs to 15 residues. This CDR3 is CASSLGGRGLSPLHF. In DNA form, the CDR3 reads TGTGCCAGCAGCTTGGGGGGCAGGGGGCTTTCACCCCTCCACTTT.

This chain links TRBV30 with TRBJ2-5; a weak D match, TRBD1 (6 bases). Germline V gene data show CDR1 as GTSNPN and CDR2 as SVGIG (reference sequence). This CDR3 spans 14 amino acids. V was cut by 5 bases and J by 1 base, with 14 bases left in between. CDR3 sequence: CAWGVGGVQETQYF. The CDR3 nucleotides are TGTGCCTGGGGAGTAGGGGGAGTCCAAGAGACCCAGTACTTC.

CDR3 nucleotide sequence: TGTGCCAGCAGCCGGACAGGGTATGGCTACACCTTC. Protein product: CASSRTGYGYTF. The V call is TRBV3-1 (or the pseudogene TRBV3-2), the J call TRBJ1-2, with TRBD1 identical over 8 bases. CDR3 length: 12 amino acids. The V gene's germline CDR1 is LGHDT and CDR2 YNNKEL (reference sequence). The V and J ends lost 4 bases and 5 bases, in that order; junction bases with no gene match: 0.

This clone was observed many times. This chain links TRBV7-9 with TRBJ1-4; D gene unclear. V was shortened by 5 bases and J by 5 bases, with 12 bases between the two germline ends. Germline lookup yields CDR1 SEHNR and CDR2 FQNEAQ (reference sequence). The CDR3 loop spans 14 amino acids. CDR3 residues: CASSPGGGNEKLFF. In nucleotides, the CDR3 is TGTGCCAGCAGCCCAGGCGGCGGGAATGAAAAACTGTTTTTT.

A few counts support this clone. The chain uses TRBV5-1 and TRBJ1-5, with 9 positions matching TRBD1. CDR3 length: 15 residues. The J segment lost 6 bases and the V segment lost 7 bases, leaving 11 bases of the junction unmatched. Germline CDR1 and CDR2: SGHRS and YFSETQ. CDR3 sequence: CASPDGDRVSQPQHF. CDR3 sequence (DNA): TGCGCCAGCCCTGACGGGGACAGGGTAAGTCAGCCCCAGCATTTT.

The chain employs TRBV28 and TRBJ2-1; 16 bases line up with TRBD2. V shed 4 bases and J 11 bases; nucleotides not matched to a gene: 11. Germline CDR1 reads MDHEN; CDR2 reads SYDVKM. This CDR3 is 17 amino acids long. The CDR3 region has the DNA TGTGCCAGCAGTTCGCCTAAGGGGGGACTAGCGGGAGGGAAGCAGTTCTTC. Encoded protein: CASSSPKGGLAGGKQFF.